The entry that follows covers one T cell receptor (beta chain) sequence. Its antigen is unidentified. This entry belongs to a study of monozygotic twins with inflammatory bowel disease. Each CDR3 protein gets one entry in TCRdb, which reprocessed the 5' RACE reads and gives no DNA. The sample totals about 350,000 distinct CDR3 sequences. Whole-study findings and limits: No discrimination was achieved between different T cell subtypes.

This receptor was taken from a human donor with ulcerative colitis or Crohn's disease, or a healthy co-twin of an affected twin (not recorded which). Source material: blood.

This chain's CDR3 is CSARDGESPKNEQFF. The chain is built from TRBV20-1 and TRBJ2-1; TCRdb selects TRBD1, and the lack of DNA leaves this call unchecked. This CDR3 spans 15 amino acids. Germline loops: CDR1 DFQATT, CDR2 SNEGSKA (reference sequence).